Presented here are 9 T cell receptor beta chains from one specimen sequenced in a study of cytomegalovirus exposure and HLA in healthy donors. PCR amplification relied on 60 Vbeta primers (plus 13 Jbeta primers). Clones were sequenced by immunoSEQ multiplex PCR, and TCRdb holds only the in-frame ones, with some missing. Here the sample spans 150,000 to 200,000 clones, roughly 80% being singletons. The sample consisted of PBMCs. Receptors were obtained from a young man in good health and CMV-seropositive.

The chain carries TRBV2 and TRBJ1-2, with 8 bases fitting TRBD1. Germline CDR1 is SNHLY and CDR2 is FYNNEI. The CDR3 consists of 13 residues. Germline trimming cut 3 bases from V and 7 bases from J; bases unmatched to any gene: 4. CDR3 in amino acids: CASSDRGRVGYTF. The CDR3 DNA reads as TGTGCCAGCAGTGACAGGGGGCGGGTTGGCTACACCTTC.

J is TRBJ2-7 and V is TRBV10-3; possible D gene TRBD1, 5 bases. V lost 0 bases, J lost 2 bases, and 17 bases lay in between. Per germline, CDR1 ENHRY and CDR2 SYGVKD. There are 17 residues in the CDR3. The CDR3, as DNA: TGTGCCATCAGTGAGTCGTTGGTAGGGGATTTCGCCTACGAGCAGTACTTC. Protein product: CAISESLVGDFAYEQYF.

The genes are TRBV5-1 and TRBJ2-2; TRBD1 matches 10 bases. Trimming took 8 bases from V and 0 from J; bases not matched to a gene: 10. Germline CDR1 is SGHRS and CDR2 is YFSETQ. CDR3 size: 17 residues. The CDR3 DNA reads TGCGCCAGTTCCAGCCGGGACAGGGGTACGAACACCGGGGAGCTGTTTTTT. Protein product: CASSSRDRGTNTGELFF.

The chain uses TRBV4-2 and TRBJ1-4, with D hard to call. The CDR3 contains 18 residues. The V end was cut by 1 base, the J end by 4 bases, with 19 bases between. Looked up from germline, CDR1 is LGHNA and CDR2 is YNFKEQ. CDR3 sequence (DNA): TGTGCCAGCAGCCAAGCCTCGGGGATAACCAGCATTAATGAAAAACTGTTTTTT. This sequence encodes CASSQASGITSINEKLFF.

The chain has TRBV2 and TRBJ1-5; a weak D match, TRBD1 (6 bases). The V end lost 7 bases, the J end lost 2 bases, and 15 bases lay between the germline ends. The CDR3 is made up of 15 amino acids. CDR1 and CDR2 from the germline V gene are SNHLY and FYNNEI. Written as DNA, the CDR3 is TGTGCCAGCAATTTCCAACAGGGCGGCAATCAGCCCCAGCATTTT. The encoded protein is CASNFQQGGNQPQHF. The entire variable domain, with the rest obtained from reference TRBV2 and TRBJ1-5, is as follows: EPEVTQTPSHQVTQMGQEVILRCVPISNHLYFYWYRQILGQKVEFLVSFYNNEISEKSEIFDDQFSVERPDGSNFTLKIRSTKLEDSAMYFCASNFQQGGNQPQHFGDGTRLSIL.

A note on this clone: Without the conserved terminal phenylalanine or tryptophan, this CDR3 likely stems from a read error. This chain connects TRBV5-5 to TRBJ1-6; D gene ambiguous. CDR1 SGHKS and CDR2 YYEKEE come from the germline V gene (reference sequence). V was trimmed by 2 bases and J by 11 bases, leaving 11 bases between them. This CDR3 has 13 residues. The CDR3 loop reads CASSLLVTPPLHL. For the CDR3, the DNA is TGTGCCAGCAGCTTACTGGTGACACCACCCCTCCACCTT.

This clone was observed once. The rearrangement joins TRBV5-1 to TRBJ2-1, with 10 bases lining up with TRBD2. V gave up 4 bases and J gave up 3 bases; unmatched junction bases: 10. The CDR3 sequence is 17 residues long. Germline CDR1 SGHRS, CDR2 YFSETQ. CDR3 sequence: CASSGPASGSFYNEQFF. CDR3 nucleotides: TGCGCCAGCAGCGGACCTGCTAGCGGGAGCTTCTACAATGAGCAGTTCTTC.

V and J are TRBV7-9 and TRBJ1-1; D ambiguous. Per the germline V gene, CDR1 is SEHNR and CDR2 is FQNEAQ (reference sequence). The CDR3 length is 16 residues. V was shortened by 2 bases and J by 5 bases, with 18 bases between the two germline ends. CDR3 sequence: CASSLTTRPGGTEAFF. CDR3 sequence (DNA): TGTGCCAGCAGCTTAACCACTCGGCCCGGCGGGACTGAAGCTTTCTTT.

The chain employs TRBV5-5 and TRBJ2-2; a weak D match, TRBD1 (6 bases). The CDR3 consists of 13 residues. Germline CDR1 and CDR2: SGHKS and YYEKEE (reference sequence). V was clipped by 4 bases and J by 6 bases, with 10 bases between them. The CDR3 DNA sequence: TGTGCCAGCAGCCAACAGGGATCCGGGGAGCTGTTTTTT. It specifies CASSQQGSGELFF.